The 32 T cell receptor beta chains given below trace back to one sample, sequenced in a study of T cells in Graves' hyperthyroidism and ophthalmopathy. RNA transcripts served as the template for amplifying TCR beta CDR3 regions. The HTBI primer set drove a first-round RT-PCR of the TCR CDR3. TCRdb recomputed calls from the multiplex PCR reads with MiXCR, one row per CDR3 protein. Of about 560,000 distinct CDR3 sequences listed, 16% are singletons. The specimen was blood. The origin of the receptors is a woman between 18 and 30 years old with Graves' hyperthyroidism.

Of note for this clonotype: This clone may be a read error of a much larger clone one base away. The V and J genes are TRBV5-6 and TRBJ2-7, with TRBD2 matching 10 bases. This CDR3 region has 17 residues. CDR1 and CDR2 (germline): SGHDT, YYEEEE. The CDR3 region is CASSLGLAGVISYELYF. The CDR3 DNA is TGTGCCAGCAGCTTGGGGCTAGCGGGGGTAATCTCCTACGAGCTGTACTTC.

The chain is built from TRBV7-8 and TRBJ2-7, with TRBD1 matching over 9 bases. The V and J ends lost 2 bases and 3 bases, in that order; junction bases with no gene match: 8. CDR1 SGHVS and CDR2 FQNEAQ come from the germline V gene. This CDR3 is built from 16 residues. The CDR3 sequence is CASSLPPEGQGYEQYF. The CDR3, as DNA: TGTGCCAGCAGCTTACCCCCAGAGGGACAGGGCTACGAGCAGTACTTC. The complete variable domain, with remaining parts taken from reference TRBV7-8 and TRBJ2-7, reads GAGVSQSPRYKVAKRGQDVALRCDPISGHVSLFWYQQALGQGPEFLTYFQNEAQLDKSGLPSDRFFAERPEGSVSTLKIQRTQQEDSAVYLCASSLPPEGQGYEQYFGPGTRLTVT.

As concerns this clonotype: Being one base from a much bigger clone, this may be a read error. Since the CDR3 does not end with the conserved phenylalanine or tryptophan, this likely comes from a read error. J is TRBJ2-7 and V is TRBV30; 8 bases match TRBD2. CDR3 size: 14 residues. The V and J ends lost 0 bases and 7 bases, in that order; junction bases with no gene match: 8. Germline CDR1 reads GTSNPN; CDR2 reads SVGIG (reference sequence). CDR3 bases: TGTGCCTGGAGTGTGCTAGCGGGTGCCGGGGAGCAGTACCTC. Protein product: CAWSVLAGAGEQYL.

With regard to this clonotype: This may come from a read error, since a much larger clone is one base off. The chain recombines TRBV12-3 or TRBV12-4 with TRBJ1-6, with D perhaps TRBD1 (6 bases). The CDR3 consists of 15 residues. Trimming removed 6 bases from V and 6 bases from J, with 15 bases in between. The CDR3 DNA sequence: TGTGCCAGCAGCAGCCGGGACATGGCTAATTCACCCCTCCACTTT. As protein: CASSSRDMANSPLHF.

In DNA form, the CDR3 reads TGTGCCAGCCGGGACAATTACAATGAGCAGTTCTTC. It yields the protein CASRDNYNEQFF. The chain carries TRBV6-1 and TRBJ2-1, with D perhaps TRBD1 (6 bases). The V gene's germline CDR1 is MNHNS and CDR2 SASEGT. V shed 8 bases and J shed 4 bases, with 9 bases lying between them. CDR3 length equals 12 residues.

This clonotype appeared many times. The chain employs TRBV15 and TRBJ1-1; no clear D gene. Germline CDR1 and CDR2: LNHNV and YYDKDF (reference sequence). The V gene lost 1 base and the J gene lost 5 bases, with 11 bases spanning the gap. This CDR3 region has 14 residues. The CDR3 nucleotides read TGTGCCACCAGCAGAGGTGGAGTTTGGACTGAAGCTTTCTTT. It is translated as CATSRGGVWTEAFF.

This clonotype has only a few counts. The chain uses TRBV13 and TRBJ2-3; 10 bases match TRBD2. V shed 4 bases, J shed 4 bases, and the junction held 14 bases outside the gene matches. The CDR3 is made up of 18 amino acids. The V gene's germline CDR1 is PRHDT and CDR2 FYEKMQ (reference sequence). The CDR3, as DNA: TGTGCCAGCAGCTCTGGCCCGAAAAGCGGGAGGGCCCCAGATACGCAGTATTTT. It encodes CASSSGPKSGRAPDTQYF.

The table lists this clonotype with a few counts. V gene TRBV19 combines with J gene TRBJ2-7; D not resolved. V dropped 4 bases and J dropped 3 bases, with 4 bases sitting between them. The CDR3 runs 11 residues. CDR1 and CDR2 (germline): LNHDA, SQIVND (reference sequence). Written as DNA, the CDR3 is TGTGCCAGTAGTAACTACTACGAGCAGTACTTC. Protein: CASSNYYEQYF.

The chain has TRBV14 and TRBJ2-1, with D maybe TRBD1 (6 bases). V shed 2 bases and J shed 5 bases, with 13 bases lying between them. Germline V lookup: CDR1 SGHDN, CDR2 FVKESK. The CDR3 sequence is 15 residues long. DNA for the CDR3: TGTGCCAGCAGCCAACTACAGGGCGCGAACAATGAGCAGTTCTTC. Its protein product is CASSQLQGANNEQFF.

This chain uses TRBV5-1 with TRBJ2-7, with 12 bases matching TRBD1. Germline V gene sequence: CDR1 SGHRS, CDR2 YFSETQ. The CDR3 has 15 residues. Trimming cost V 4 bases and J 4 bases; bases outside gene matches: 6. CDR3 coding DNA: TGCGCCAGCAGCAGGATGGGACAGGGGGCATACGAGCAGTACTTC. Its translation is CASSRMGQGAYEQYF.

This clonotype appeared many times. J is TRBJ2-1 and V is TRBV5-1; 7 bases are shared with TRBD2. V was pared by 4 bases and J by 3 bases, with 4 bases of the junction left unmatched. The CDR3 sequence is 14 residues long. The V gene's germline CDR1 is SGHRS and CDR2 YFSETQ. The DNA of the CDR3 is TGCGCCAGCAGCGGGCTAGCGGACTACAATGAGCAGTTCTTC. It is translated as CASSGLADYNEQFF.

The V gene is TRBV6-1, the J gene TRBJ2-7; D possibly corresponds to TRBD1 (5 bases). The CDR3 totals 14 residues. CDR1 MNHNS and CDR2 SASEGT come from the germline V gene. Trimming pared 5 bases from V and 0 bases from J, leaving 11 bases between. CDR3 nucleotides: TGTGCCAGCAGTCTGACAGTTAACTCCTACGAGCAGTACTTC. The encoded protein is CASSLTVNSYEQYF.

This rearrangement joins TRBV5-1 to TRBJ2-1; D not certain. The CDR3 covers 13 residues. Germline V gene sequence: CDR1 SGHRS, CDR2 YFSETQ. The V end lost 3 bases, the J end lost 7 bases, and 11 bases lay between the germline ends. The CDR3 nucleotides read TGCGCCAGCAGCTCCAATGTGGGGAATGAGCAGTTCTTC. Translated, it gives CASSSNVGNEQFF.

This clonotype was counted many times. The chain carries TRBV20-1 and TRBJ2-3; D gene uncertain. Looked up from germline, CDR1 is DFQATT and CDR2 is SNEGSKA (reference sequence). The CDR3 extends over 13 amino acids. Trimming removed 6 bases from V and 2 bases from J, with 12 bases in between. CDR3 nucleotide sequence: TGCAGTGCCTTTAGTGGAAACACAGATACGCAGTATTTT. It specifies CSAFSGNTDTQYF.

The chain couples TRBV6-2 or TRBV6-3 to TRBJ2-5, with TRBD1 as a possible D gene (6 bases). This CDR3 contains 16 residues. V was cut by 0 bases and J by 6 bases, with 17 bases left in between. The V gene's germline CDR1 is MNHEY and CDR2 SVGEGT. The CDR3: CASSYSVTTGSQTQYF. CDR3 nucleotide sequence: TGTGCCAGCAGTTACTCAGTTACCACAGGGAGCCAGACCCAGTACTTC.

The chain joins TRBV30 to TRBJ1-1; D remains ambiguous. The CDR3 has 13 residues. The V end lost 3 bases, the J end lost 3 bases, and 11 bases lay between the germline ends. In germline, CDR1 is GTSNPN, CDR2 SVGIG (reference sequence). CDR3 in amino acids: CAWSEYGYTEAFF. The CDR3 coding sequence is TGTGCCTGGAGCGAGTACGGGTACACTGAAGCTTTCTTT.

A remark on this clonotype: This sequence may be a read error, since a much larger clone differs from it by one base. CDR3: CASTQGLGVGTDRQYF. The CDR3, as DNA: TGTGCCAGCACCCAAGGGCTAGGAGTTGGCACAGATAGGCAGTATTTT. The V and J genes are TRBV7-9 and TRBJ2-3, with no clear D. The CDR3 length is 16 residues. Germline V gene sequence: CDR1 SEHNR, CDR2 FQNEAQ (reference sequence).

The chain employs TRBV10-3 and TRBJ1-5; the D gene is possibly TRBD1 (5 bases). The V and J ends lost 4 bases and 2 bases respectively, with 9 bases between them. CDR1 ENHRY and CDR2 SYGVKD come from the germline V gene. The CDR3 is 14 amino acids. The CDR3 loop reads CAISAQGGNQPQHF. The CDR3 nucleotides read TGTGCCATCAGTGCCCAGGGCGGCAATCAGCCCCAGCATTTT.

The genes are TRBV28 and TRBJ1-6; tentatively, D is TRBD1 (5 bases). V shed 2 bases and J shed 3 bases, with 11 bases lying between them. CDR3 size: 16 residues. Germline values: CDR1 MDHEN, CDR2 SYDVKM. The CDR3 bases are TGTGCCAGCAGTTTAGAGCAGAGGGGCTATAATTCACCCCTCCACTTT. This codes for CASSLEQRGYNSPLHF.

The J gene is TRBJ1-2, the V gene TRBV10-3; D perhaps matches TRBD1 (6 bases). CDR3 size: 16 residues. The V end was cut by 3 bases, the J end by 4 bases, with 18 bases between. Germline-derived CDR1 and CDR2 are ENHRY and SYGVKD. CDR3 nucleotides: TGTGCCATCAGTGATAACCTCCTAGACAGGACCTATGGCTACACCTTC. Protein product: CAISDNLLDRTYGYTF.

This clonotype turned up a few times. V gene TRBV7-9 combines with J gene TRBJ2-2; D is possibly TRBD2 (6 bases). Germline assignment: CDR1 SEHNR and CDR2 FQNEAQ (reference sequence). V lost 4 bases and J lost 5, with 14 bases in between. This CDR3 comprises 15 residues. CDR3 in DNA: TGTGCCAGCAGCTCATTCCGGGGGAGGACCGGGGAGCTGTTTTTT. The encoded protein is CASSSFRGRTGELFF.

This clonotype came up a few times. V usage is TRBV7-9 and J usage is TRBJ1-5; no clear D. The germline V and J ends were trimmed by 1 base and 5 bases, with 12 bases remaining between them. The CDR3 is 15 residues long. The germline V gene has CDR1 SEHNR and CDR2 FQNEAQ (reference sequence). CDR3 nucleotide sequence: TGTGCCAGCAGCTTAGGGACCACGGAGCATCAGCCCCAGCATTTT. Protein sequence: CASSLGTTEHQPQHF.

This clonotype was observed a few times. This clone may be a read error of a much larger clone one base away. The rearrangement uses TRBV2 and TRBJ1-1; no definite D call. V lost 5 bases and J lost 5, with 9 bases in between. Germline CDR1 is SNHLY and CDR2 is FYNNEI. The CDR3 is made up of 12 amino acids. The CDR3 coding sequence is TGTGCCAGCAGTATGGACGGAACTGAAGCTTTCTTT. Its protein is CASSMDGTEAFF.

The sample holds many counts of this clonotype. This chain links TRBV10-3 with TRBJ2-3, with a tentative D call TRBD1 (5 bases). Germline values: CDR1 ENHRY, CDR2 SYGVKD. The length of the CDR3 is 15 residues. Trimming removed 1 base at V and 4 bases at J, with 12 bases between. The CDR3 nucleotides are TGTGCCATCAGTGAGTTCCCAGGGAAGCCAGATACGCAGTATTTT. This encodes CAISEFPGKPDTQYF.

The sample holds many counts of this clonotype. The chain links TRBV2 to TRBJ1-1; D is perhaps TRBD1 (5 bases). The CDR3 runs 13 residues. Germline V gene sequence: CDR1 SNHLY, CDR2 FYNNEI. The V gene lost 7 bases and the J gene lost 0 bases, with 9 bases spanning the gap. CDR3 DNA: TGTGCCAGCAAGGAGGACATGAACACTGAAGCTTTCTTT. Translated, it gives CASKEDMNTEAFF.

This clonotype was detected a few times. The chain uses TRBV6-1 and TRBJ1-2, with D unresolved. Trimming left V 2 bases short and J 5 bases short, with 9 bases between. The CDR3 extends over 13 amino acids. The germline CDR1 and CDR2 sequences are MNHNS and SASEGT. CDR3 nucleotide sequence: TGTGCCAGCAGTGAACGAGTGGGGTATGGCTACACCTTC. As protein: CASSERVGYGYTF.

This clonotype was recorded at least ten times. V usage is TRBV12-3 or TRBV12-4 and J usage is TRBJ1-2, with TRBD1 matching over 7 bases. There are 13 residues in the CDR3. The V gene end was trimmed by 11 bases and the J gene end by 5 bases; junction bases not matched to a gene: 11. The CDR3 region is CAGSEQGNYGYTF. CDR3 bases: TGTGCCGGATCCGAACAGGGGAATTATGGCTACACCTTC.

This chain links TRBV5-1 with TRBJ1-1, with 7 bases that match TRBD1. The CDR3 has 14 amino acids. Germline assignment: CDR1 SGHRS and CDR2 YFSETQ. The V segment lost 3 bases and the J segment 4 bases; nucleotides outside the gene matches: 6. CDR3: CASSSGGGRTEAFF. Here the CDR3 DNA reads TGCGCCAGCAGCTCAGGGGGTGGTCGCACTGAAGCTTTCTTT.

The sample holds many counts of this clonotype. In DNA form, the CDR3 reads TGTGCCAGCAACCTTAGCGGGGACAATGAGCAGTTCTTC. Residues: CASNLSGDNEQFF. The chain recombines TRBV6-1 with TRBJ2-1; 8 nucleotides align to TRBD2. CDR1 and CDR2 (germline): MNHNS, SASEGT. V trimming: 7 bases; J trimming: 5 bases; junction bases outside the gene matches: 4. The CDR3 sequence is 13 residues long.

Here the CDR3 reads CASSQDGGRGFYGYTF. The CDR3 nucleotides read TGCGCCAGCAGCCAAGATGGCGGCAGGGGATTCTATGGCTACACCTTC. The rearrangement joins TRBV4-1 to TRBJ1-2, with D perhaps matching TRBD1 (6 bases). The V end was cut by 0 bases, the J end by 4 bases, with 15 bases between. This CDR3 is 16 amino acids long. CDR1 is MGHRA and CDR2 is YSYEKL in the germline V gene.

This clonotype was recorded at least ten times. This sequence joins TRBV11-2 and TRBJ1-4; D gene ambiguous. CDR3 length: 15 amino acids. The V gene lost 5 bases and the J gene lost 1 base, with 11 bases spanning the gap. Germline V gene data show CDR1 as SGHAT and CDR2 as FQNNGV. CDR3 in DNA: TGTGCCAGCAGCGGCCGCTGGGTAACTAATGAAAAACTGTTTTTT. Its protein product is CASSGRWVTNEKLFF.

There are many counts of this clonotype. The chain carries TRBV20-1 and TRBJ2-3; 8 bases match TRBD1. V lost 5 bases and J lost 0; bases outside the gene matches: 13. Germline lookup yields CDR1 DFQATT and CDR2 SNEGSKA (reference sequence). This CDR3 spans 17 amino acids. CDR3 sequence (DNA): TGCAGTGCTCCTTGGGGCAGGGGGCTTACTAGCACAGATACGCAGTATTTT. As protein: CSAPWGRGLTSTDTQYF.